The 17 T cell receptor beta chains below all came from one sample that was sequenced in a study of monozygotic twins with inflammatory bowel disease. TCRdb re-analyzed the 5' RACE reads; it lists each CDR3 protein once, without DNA. Its table records over 150,000 distinct CDR3 sequences. Sequences were obtained from blood. The receptors here all came from a human donor with ulcerative colitis or Crohn's disease, or a healthy co-twin of an affected twin (not recorded which).

The rearrangement joins TRBV12-3 or TRBV12-4 to TRBJ1-5; TCRdb lists TRBD1, though no DNA is available to test this call. This CDR3 comprises 14 residues. The CDR3 protein is CASSTGTPHQPQHF.

J is TRBJ1-2 and V is TRBV5-1; the D call from TCRdb, TRBD1, cannot be confirmed without DNA. CDR3 length: 18 residues. The germline V gene encodes CDR1 SGHRS and CDR2 YFSETQ. The CDR3 loop reads CASSFSLRRDVWGDGYTF.

This sequence joins TRBV18 and TRBJ1-5. The germline CDR1 and CDR2 sequences are KGHSH and LQKENI. The CDR3 covers 13 residues. CDR3 protein: CASSPSSNQPQHF.

CDR3 amino acids: CSARDSRTTDTQYF. V is TRBV20-1 and J is TRBJ2-3; TCRdb's D gene call, TRBD1, goes unchecked for lack of DNA. Germline CDR1 is DFQATT and CDR2 is SNEGSKA (reference sequence). The CDR3 consists of 14 residues.

The chain combines TRBV6-4 with TRBJ2-3; TCRdb calls TRBD2, which cannot be checked without DNA. This CDR3 spans 14 amino acids. Germline loops: CDR1 MRHNA, CDR2 SNTAGT. The CDR3: CASSAASGEDTQYF.

V usage is TRBV4-2 and J usage is TRBJ2-7; TCRdb's D gene call, TRBD1, goes unchecked for lack of DNA. This CDR3 is 15 amino acids long. Germline V lookup: CDR1 LGHNA, CDR2 YNFKEQ. The chain's CDR3 is CASSQAGTAPYEQYF.

V usage is TRBV20-1 and J usage is TRBJ2-3; as DNA is missing, the TRBD2 call by TCRdb cannot be tested. CDR1 and CDR2 (germline): DFQATT, SNEGSKA (reference sequence). This CDR3 is 16 amino acids long. The CDR3 protein is CSAVRLAGGSTDTQYF.

The CDR3 sequence: CASGMDRGEETQYF. The gene calls are TRBV5-4 and TRBJ2-5. The germline CDR1 and CDR2 sequences are SGHNT and YYREEE (reference sequence). The CDR3 is 14 amino acids.

This rearrangement joins TRBV5-1 to TRBJ1-4. Per germline, CDR1 SGHRS and CDR2 YFSETQ. The CDR3 length is 15 residues. The CDR3 protein is CASSLVGDSNEKLFF.

V usage is TRBV20-1 and J usage is TRBJ1-1. Germline V gene lookup returns CDR1 DFQATT and CDR2 SNEGSKA (reference sequence). The CDR3 totals 14 residues. CDR3 region: CSARAGSGNTEAFF.

The rearrangement uses TRBV28 and TRBJ2-1. The length of the CDR3 is 13 residues. Germline V gives CDR1 MDHEN, CDR2 SYDVKM. The CDR3 sequence: CASSLTYENEQFF.

The genes are TRBV5-1 and TRBJ2-5; TCRdb selects TRBD1, and the lack of DNA leaves this call unchecked. The CDR3 extends over 15 amino acids. Germline assignment: CDR1 SGHRS and CDR2 YFSETQ. This CDR3 reads CASSSTGGLEKTQYF.

The chain recombines TRBV12-3 or TRBV12-4 with TRBJ2-7; TCRdb proposes TRBD1, but this gene call is untestable without DNA. This CDR3 comprises 19 residues. CDR3 protein: CASSPTGQGRFGGAYEQYF.

The chain has TRBV5-5 and TRBJ1-4; without DNA, the TCRdb call of TRBD1 cannot be checked. Germline V gives CDR1 SGHKS, CDR2 YYEKEE (reference sequence). CDR3 length: 14 residues. CDR3 protein: CASSSPWLHEKLFF.

The chain joins TRBV11-2 to TRBJ2-1. Germline CDR1 SGHAT, CDR2 FQNNGV. There are 13 residues in the CDR3. CDR3 sequence: CASSASKWNEQFF.

The V gene is TRBV28, the J gene TRBJ2-5; TCRdb calls TRBD1, which cannot be checked without DNA. This CDR3 comprises 14 residues. From germline, CDR1 is MDHEN and CDR2 SYDVKM. CDR3 sequence: CASSPPRERETQYF.

V and J are TRBV19 and TRBJ2-1; TCRdb calls TRBD2, which cannot be checked without DNA. Germline V lookup: CDR1 LNHDA, CDR2 SQIVND (reference sequence). There are 17 residues in the CDR3. The CDR3 loop is CASSIQGVSGPYNEQFF.